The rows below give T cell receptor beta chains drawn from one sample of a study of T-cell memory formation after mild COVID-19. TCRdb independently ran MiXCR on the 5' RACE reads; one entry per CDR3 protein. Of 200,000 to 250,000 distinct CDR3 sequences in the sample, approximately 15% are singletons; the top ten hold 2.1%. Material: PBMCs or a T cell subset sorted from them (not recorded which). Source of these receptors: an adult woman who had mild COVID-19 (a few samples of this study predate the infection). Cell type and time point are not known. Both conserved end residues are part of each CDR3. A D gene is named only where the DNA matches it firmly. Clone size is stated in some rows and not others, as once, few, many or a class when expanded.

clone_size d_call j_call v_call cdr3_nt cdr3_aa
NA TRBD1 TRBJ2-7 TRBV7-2 TGTGCCAGCAGCGAGGGACAGGGGGCGGTCTACGAGCAGTACTTC CASSEGQGAVYEQYF
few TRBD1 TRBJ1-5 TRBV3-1 TGTGCCAGCAGCCCCGGGACAGGGTACAATCAGCCCCAGCATTTT CASSPGTGYNQPQHF
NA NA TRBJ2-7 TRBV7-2 TGTGCCAGCAGTCCGTCTCAGGGGAGGTTAGGCGAGCAGTACTTC CASSPSQGRLGEQYF
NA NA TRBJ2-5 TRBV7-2 TGTGCCAGCAGCTTAGCGGACTGGGAAAAGACCCAGTACTTC CASSLADWEKTQYF
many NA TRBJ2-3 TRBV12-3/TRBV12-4 TGTGCCAGCAGTTTACGTATGGGCACAGATACGCAGTATTTT CASSLRMGTDTQYF
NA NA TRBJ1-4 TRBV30 TGTGCCTGGAGTCGCGCAGGTCTGGGAGAAAAACTGTTTTTT CAWSRAGLGEKLFF
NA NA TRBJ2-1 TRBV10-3 TGTGCCATCAGTGGTCCCGGCGATGAGCAGTTCTTC CAISGPGDEQFF
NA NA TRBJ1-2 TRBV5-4 TGTGCCAGCAGCTCACTCATCCACGGGAGCTATGGCTACACCTTC CASSSLIHGSYGYTF
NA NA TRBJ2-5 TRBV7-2 TGTGCCAGCCGCTTTAGTGGGGGGAGGGAGACCCAGTACTTC CASRFSGGRETQYF
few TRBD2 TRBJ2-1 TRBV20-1 TGCAGTGCACCTAGCGGGAGGGCCTGGAATGAGCAGTTCTTC CSAPSGRAWNEQFF
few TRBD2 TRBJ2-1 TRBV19 TGTGCCAGTAGTCGCCTAGCGGGGGACAACTACAATGAGCAGTTCTTC CASSRLAGDNYNEQFF
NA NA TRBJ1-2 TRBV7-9 TGTGCCAGCAGCTTAGGCACCGGGACACCATATGGCTACACCTTC CASSLGTGTPYGYTF
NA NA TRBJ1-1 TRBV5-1 TGCGCCAGCAGCCCGAGGGCAGGGGATACAACTGAAGCTTTCTTT CASSPRAGDTTEAFF
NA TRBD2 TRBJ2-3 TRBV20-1 TGCAGTGCTAGGGGGACTAGCGGAAAAGATACGCAGTATTTT CSARGTSGKDTQYF
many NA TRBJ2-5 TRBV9 TGTGCCAGCAGTAAGAGTGGGCAGGCGACGCAAGAGACCCAGTACTTC CASSKSGQATQETQYF
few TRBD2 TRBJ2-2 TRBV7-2 TGTGCCAGCAGCTTTGGTAGCGGGGACCCCGGGGAGCTGTTTTTT CASSFGSGDPGELFF
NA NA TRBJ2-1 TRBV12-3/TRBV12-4 TGTGCCAGCAGTTTAGGGACCAACAATGAGCAGTTCTTC CASSLGTNNEQFF
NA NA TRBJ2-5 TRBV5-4 TGTGCCAGCAGCACGGGACTTCGTGAGACCCAGTACTTC CASSTGLRETQYF
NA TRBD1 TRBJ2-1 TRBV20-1 TGCAGTGCTCGAAGGACAGGGGGGTCCTACAATGAGCAGTTCTTC CSARRTGGSYNEQFF
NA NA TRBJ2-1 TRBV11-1 TGTGCCAGCAGCCTGAGGGACTGGCCACCCCATGAGCAGTTCTTC CASSLRDWPPHEQFF
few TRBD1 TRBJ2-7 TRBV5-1 TGCGCCAGCAGCAAGGGACAGGGTGGCTACGAGCAGTACTTC CASSKGQGGYEQYF
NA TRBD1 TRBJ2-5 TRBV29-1 TGCAGCGTTCACAGGGGGCAGCAAGAGACCCAGTACTTC CSVHRGQQETQYF
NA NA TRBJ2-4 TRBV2 TGTGCCAGCAGTGCTAGGAGTCTTCCTCTAGCCAAAAACATTCAGTACTTC CASSARSLPLAKNIQYF
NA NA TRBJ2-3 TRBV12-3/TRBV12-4 TGTGCCAGCAGCCCCATCGGAGATACGCAGTATTTT CASSPIGDTQYF
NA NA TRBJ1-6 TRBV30 TGTGCCTGGAGTGTAAGAGAGAATTCACCCCTCCACTTT CAWSVRENSPLHF
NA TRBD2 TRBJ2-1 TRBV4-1 TGCGCCAGCAGCCACGAAATCCTAGCGGGGGTGGTGTACAATGAGCAGTTCTTC CASSHEILAGVVYNEQFF
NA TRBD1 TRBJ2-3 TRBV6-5 TGTGCCAGCAGTTACTCAGGACAGGGGGCAACAGATACGCAGTATTTT CASSYSGQGATDTQYF
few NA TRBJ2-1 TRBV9 TGTGCCAGCAGCGTAGCCTCCCACAATGAGCAGTTCTTC CASSVASHNEQFF
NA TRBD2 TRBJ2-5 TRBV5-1 TGCGCCAGCAGCCGCGGGGGTGGGGTCCAAGAGACCCAGTACTTC CASSRGGGVQETQYF
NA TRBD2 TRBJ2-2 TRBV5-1 TGCGCCAGCAGCGTCCCGGGACTAGCGGGAGAGACCGGGGAGCTGTTTTTT CASSVPGLAGETGELFF
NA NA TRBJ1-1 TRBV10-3 TGTGCCGTAGCCGGGATTTCGGACACTGAAGCTTTCTTT CAVAGISDTEAFF
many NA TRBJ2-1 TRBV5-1 TGCGCCAGCTCCATCAGAGGGCCAAGCAATGAGCAGTTCTTC CASSIRGPSNEQFF
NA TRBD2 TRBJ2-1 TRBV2 TGTGCCAGCAGGGCCACTAGCGGGGGGGACAATGAGCAGTTCTTC CASRATSGGDNEQFF
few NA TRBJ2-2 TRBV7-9 TGTGCCAGCAGCCGTCCGGGGGGCGGGCCCACCGGGGAGCTGTTTTTT CASSRPGGGPTGELFF
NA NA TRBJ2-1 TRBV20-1 TGCAGTGCTAGATGGGGGAATGAGCAGTTCTTC CSARWGNEQFF
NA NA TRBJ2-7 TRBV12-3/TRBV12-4 TGTGCCAGCAGCTGGAGGGCGTACGAGCAGTACTTC CASSWRAYEQYF
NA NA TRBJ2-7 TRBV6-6 TGTGCCAGCAGCCTTGGGAGCCTCTACGAGCAGTACTTC CASSLGSLYEQYF
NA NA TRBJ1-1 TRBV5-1 TGCGCCAGCAGCTTGGAAACATTGGAGAACACTGAAGCTTTCTTT CASSLETLENTEAFF
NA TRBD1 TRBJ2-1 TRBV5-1 TGCGCCAGCGCCGGACAGGTCAATGAGCAGTTCTTC CASAGQVNEQFF
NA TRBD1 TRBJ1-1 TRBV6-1 TGTGCCAGCAGTGAAAAAGGGGACAGGAACACTGAAGCTTTCTTT CASSEKGDRNTEAFF
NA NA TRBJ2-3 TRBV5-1 TGCGCCAGCAGCTTGGAAGACGGGGGCCTCACAGATACGCAGTATTTT CASSLEDGGLTDTQYF
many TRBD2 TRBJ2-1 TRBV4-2 TGTGCCAGCAGCCGAACTACTAGCGGGACCCTTGCCTACAATGAGCAGTTCTTC CASSRTTSGTLAYNEQFF
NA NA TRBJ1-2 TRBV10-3 TGTGCCATCAGTGACGGAGGCAGGGGCTACACCTTC CAISDGGRGYTF
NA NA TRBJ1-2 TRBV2 TGTGCCAGCAGTGAAGTGGAAGCTGGCTATGGCTACACCTTC CASSEVEAGYGYTF
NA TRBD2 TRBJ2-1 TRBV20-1 TGCAGTGCTAGATTGAAGCGGGAGAACTCTTACAATGAGCAGTTCTTC CSARLKRENSYNEQFF
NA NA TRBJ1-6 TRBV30 TGTGCCTGGACGCGGGTGGGTTATAATTCACCCCTCCACTTT CAWTRVGYNSPLHF
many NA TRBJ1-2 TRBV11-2 TGTGCCAGCAGCCCCGCGGACTATGGCTACACCTTC CASSPADYGYTF